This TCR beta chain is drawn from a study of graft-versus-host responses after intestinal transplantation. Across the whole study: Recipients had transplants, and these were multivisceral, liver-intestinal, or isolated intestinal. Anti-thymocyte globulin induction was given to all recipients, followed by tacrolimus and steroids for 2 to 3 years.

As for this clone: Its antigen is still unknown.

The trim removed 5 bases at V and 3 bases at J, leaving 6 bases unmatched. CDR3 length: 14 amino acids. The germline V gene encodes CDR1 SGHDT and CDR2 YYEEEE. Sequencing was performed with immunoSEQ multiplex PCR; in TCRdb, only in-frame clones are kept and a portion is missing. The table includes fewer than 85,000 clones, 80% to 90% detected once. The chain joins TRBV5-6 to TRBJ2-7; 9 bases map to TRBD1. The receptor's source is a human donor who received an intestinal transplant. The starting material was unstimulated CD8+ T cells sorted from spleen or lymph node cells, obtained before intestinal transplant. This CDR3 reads CASSSGTGFYEQYF. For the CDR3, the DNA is TGTGCCAGCAGTTCCGGGACAGGGTTCTACGAGCAGTACTTC.